This entry lists 4 T cell receptor beta chains sequenced from one sample in a study of T cells in localized non-small cell lung cancer. Libraries were prepared by immunoSEQ multiplex PCR; TCRdb keeps only in-frame clonotypes and omits some of them. The table lists about 35,000 clones, around 92% of them singletons, with about 1.9% in the top ten. The specimen comprised peripheral blood, sampled before any cancer treatment. The receptors come from a female donor aged 60 or older with stage I lung adenocarcinoma.

This chain joins TRBV2 and TRBJ2-3; 8 bases align to TRBD1. This CDR3 contains 15 residues. V shed 7 bases and J 4 bases; nucleotides not matched to a gene: 10. Germline V gives CDR1 SNHLY, CDR2 FYNNEI. As DNA, the CDR3 is TGTGCCAGCAAACCAGGGGGCGGATCCGCAGATACGCAGTATTTT. The encoded protein is CASKPGGGSADTQYF. The full variable domain, with the rest looked up from reference TRBV2 and TRBJ2-3, is EPEVTQTPSHQVTQMGQEVILRCVPISNHLYFYWYRQILGQKVEFLVSFYNNEISEKSEIFDDQFSVERPDGSNFTLKIRSTKLEDSAMYFCASKPGGGSADTQYFGPGTRLTVL.

V and J are TRBV18 and TRBJ1-4, with D perhaps TRBD1 (5 bases). Trimming stripped 6 bases from V and 11 bases from J, with 10 bases between. Germline lookup yields CDR1 KGHSH and CDR2 LQKENI. CDR3 size: 11 residues. CDR3 residues: CASSQRGKLFF. The CDR3 coding sequence is TGTGCCAGCTCTCAAAGGGGCAAACTGTTTTTT.

This clone was seen a few times. The chain uses TRBV6-6 and TRBJ1-6; D is possibly TRBD1 (6 bases). V dropped 6 bases and J dropped 9 bases, with 18 bases sitting between them. The germline gives CDR1 MNHNY, CDR2 SVGAGI (reference sequence). The CDR3 loop spans 15 amino acids. In DNA, the CDR3 is TGTGCCAGCAGCGACGTGCGGGCAGGGGCTTCACCCCTCCACTTT. Protein: CASSDVRAGASPLHF.

The rearrangement links TRBV7-3 to TRBJ2-1, with D uncertain. The germline CDR1 and CDR2 sequences are SGHTA and FQGTGA. V shed 5 bases and J shed 8 bases, with 7 bases lying between them. The CDR3 contains 11 residues. CDR3 nucleotide sequence: TGTGCCAGCAGCGCCACGGATGAGCAGTTCTTC. Its protein is CASSATDEQFF.